This T cell receptor (beta chain) was observed in a study of shared clonotypes between healthy human individuals (dated by TCRdb to the early 2020s). Regarding the study in general: Three men and two women, aged 18 to 49 years, made up the cohort. For each donor, CD4 naive and CD4 memory were each run on three plates, CD8 naive on two plates, and CD8 memory on one plate. To estimate repertoire size and how much clonotypes are shared between individuals, the study performed deep sequencing of blood TCR repertoires from a handful of healthy adults. To increase sequencing depth and limit assay-specific biases, TCR repertoire library preparation and sequencing were carried out by different laboratories using diverse techniques. Each donor's leukapheresis produced roughly between roughly 0.85 and 10 billion PBMCs. General conclusions and limits of the study: Sampling was restricted to blood, and TCR repertoires in tissue are likely to differ from TCR repertoires in blood. Clonotypes shared by all four sorted-subset donors showed higher generation probabilities than non-shared clonotypes. Pairwise subsampling indicated that sequencing depth was expected to affect the degree of clonotype sharing among donors. Even with the large sequencing depth, rarefaction of the sorted-subset datasets indicated that sequencing was incomplete. Naive subsets generally had larger estimated clonotype richness than memory subsets. The small number of donors limited the genetic and exposure-history diversity represented. When a few donors were compared, the shared fraction of clonotypes was around 5% for naive CD4, around 3.6% for naive CD8, more than 2% for memory CD4, and approximately 0.4% for memory CD8.

This clone was detected once. It lacks a known antigen. There are no base qualities to consult, and no much larger clone falls within one base. The donors were healthy, HIV-negative adults with no recently reported acute infections or vaccinations. All donors were Caucasian adults living in Nashville, Tennessee, USA. CD4+ T cells were enriched by magnetic negative selection; naive cells were then positively selected on CD45RA, and the negative fraction formed the memory subset. Blood was collected by leukapheresis, and PBMCs were isolated by Ficoll-Histopaque density gradient centrifugation and then cryopreserved in liquid nitrogen vapor phase. Purity and quantity of every magnetically sorted T cell population were checked by analytical flow cytometry. Each sorted fraction had its genomic DNA isolated and then quantified by UV absorbance on a Nanodrop 2000c. Using the deep immunoSEQ assay, TCR CDR3 regions were amplified from genomic DNA by multiplex PCR. For each cell subset, the extracted genomic DNA was distributed evenly across all wells of several immunoSEQ 96-well plates, and each plate served as one replicate. For sorted subsets, each replicate PCR was loaded with approximately 190 ng genomic DNA, equivalent to approximately 33,000 T cell genomes. The purified libraries were quantified using a Qubit 3.0 fluorometer, sized with a Bioanalyzer 2100, and then quantified again using the KAPA Library Quantification kit. A separate single-read 150-cycle Illumina NextSeq 550 flow cell was used to sequence each immunoSEQ 96-well plate. Regarding the original processing steps: The immunoSEQ output contained only junctional sequences without quality scores, so filtering could not match that applied to full-length reads. Sequences were annotated with PyIR, a Python wrapper for IgBLAST v1.9, and V/J genes and CDR3 were assigned using IMGT germline references. Any read was removed if the V/J assignment was weak (E-value above 1e-6), the CDR3 was missing, or the read contained stop codons, out-of-frame junctions, or ambiguous translated residues. V3J clonotypes were defined as sequences sharing an identical inferred V gene, J gene, and CDR3 amino acid sequence. Percentage overlap between repertoires was calculated by dividing the number of shared unique clonotypes by the size of the smaller repertoire. Richness of each repertoire was evaluated using RTK rarefaction, the Chao1 estimator, and Recon v2.1 estimates of unobserved clonotypes. Generation probabilities were computed with OLGA for all TCRbeta clonotypes obtained by the gDNA method from four donors. This immuneACCESS table, as held by TCRdb, lists in-frame sequences with V and J called but not all clones. Of the missing ones, under half trace to an unresolved V gene in checked studies; the others have no known cause. V and J calls and clone size are those listed in that table; D and trimming were worked out from the DNA. This sample holds roughly 1,500,000 clones; approximately 98.5% were observed only once. The ten largest account for over 0.3% of the sample.

Between the V and J ends, shortened by 4 bases and 0 bases respectively, the junction contains 7 bases. Sequences SGHRS (CDR1) and YFSETQ (CDR2) are obtained from the germline V gene. The CDR3, from cysteine to phenylalanine, totals 14 residues. Of the read, only the CDR3 DNA is kept; its 42 bases are in frame from base 1. The source of this sequence is a man aged 25 to 40 in good health. Sequencing was carried out using naive CD4+ T cells sorted from blood. What this sample's cell subset or site label stands for: CD45RA+ positively selected. The chain employs TRBV5-1 and TRBJ2-2; a confident D gene designation cannot be given. The CDR3 reads CASSPLANTGELFF. Here is the DNA: TGCGCCAGCAGCCCCCTTGCGAACACCGGGGAGCTGTTTTTT.